This TCR beta chain was obtained from a study of CD8 T cells in Susac syndrome. Study summary: When their blood was taken, the Susac syndrome patients had either not yet had any therapy, were taking corticosteroids, or were taking intravenous immunoglobulin alone.

The V gene lost 8 bases and the J gene lost 5 bases, with 8 bases spanning the gap. There are 11 residues in the CDR3. A quantity of roughly 0.5 to 1 ug RNA underwent reverse transcription using random hexamers. TCRdb reprocessed the immunoSEQ multiplex PCR reads via MiXCR and lists one record per CDR3 protein. The sample comprises 55,000 to 75,000 distinct CDR3 sequences, roughly 93% of which are singletons, and roughly 0.16% rests with the top ten. High-throughput TCR beta sequencing covered peripheral CD8+ and CD4+ T cells. The chain links TRBV12-3 or TRBV12-4 to TRBJ2-3; no firm D call. The TCR was taken from a human donor with Susac syndrome. Sequencing was carried out using CD4+ T cells from PBMCs. CDR3 DNA: TGTGCCAGCCAGCTTGTAGATACGCAGTATTTT. The encoded protein is CASQLVDTQYF.